Below are 11 T cell receptor beta chains sequenced from a single sample in a study of T cell changes during pregnancy in multiple sclerosis. Produced via immunoSEQ multiplex PCR; TCRdb's table is partial and in-frame only. The repertoire holds around 37,000 clones, over 80% seen once, with under 30% in the top ten. Here the sequenced sample was CD8+ T cells from peripheral blood mononuclear cells, taken before pregnancy. These receptors originate from a female donor with multiple sclerosis, enrolled in a pregnancy study.

The rearrangement links TRBV28 to TRBJ2-7, with TRBD2 matching over 11 bases. Per germline, CDR1 MDHEN and CDR2 SYDVKM. The junction had 5 bases not matched to a gene; V was cut back by 6 bases and J by 4 bases. This CDR3 is 14 amino acids long. The CDR3 region is CASREASGGYEQYF. The DNA of the CDR3 is TGTGCCAGCAGGGAGGCTAGCGGGGGGTACGAGCAGTACTTC.

This sequence joins TRBV2 and TRBJ2-5, with 8 bases lining up with TRBD1. CDR3 length: 14 residues. V shed 5 bases and J 7 bases; nucleotides not matched to a gene: 9. The germline CDR1 and CDR2 sequences are SNHLY and FYNNEI. The CDR3 bases are TGTGCCAGCAGTATCCGGGACAGGTTTGCGACCCAGTACTTC. This codes for CASSIRDRFATQYF.

The gene calls are TRBV2 and TRBJ1-5; tentative D call: TRBD1 (5 bases). CDR3 length: 16 amino acids. Between the trimmed V and J ends, which lost 10 bases and 1 base, there was a span of 20 bases. CDR1 and CDR2 (germline): SNHLY, FYNNEI. CDR3 nucleotides: TGTGCCACCAGGCGGGGGAGAGGGCTGAGCAATCAGCCCCAGCATTTT. It encodes CATRRGRGLSNQPQHF.

The chain combines TRBV16 with TRBJ1-5, with a weak D call TRBD1 (5 bases). The V end was cut by 2 bases, the J end by 7 bases, with 12 bases between. Germline loops: CDR1 KGHSY, CDR2 FQNENV. This CDR3 contains 14 residues. The CDR3 DNA is TGTGCCAGCAGCCAAGCGGGGACGAGGCAGCCCCAGCATTTT. Residues: CASSQAGTRQPQHF.

This sequence joins TRBV7-9 and TRBJ2-3; 7 nucleotides agree with TRBD2. V shed 2 bases, J shed 3 bases, and the junction held 11 bases outside the gene matches. CDR1 and CDR2 from the germline V gene are SEHNR and FQNEAQ (reference sequence). The CDR3 is 17 residues long. CDR3 in DNA: TGTGCCAGCAGCTTATGGGGGTCAAGGGAGGGAACAGATACGCAGTATTTT. Translated: CASSLWGSREGTDTQYF.

The V gene is TRBV7-6, the J gene TRBJ1-1; tentatively, D is TRBD1 (5 bases). Germline V CDR1 and CDR2: SGHVS, FNYEAQ. The V and J ends lost 5 bases and 1 base respectively, with 14 bases between them. CDR3 length: 15 residues. The CDR3 DNA reads as TGTGCCAGCAGCGTTGCTGACGGGGGGAACACTGAAGCTTTCTTT. It encodes CASSVADGGNTEAFF.

This clone occurred once. The J gene is TRBJ1-1, the V gene TRBV19, with D possibly TRBD1 on 5 matching bases. Trimming removed 5 bases from V and 6 bases from J, with 22 bases in between. Germline V lookup: CDR1 LNHDA, CDR2 SQIVND (reference sequence). This CDR3 region has 16 residues. The CDR3 bases are TGTGCCAGTAGTTCCTCTGACCAGGGAATTGAGGCTGAAGCTTTCTTT. It is translated as CASSSSDQGIEAEAFF.

This clone was detected only once. This chain uses TRBV4-2 with TRBJ2-2; 10 bases map to TRBD2. CDR1 LGHNA and CDR2 YNFKEQ come from the germline V gene. Trimming cost V 2 bases and J 4 bases; bases outside gene matches: 1. This CDR3 is 15 amino acids long. The CDR3 reads CASSQPSGSTGELFF. The CDR3 bases are TGTGCCAGCAGCCAACCTAGCGGGAGCACCGGGGAGCTGTTTTTT.

CDR3 in amino acids: CASSVTGGATGELFF. The CDR3 bases are TGTGCCAGCAGTGTGACAGGGGGCGCCACCGGGGAGCTGTTTTTT. The chain is built from TRBV6-1 and TRBJ2-2; 10 nucleotides align to TRBD1. The junction had 3 bases not matched to a gene; V was cut back by 4 bases and J by 4 bases. Germline CDR1 MNHNS, CDR2 SASEGT. The CDR3 extends over 15 amino acids.

This chain uses TRBV11-3 with TRBJ2-2; the match to TRBD1 covers 8 bases. Germline values: CDR1 SGHNT, CDR2 YENEEA. Unmatched junction bases numbered 6, after V lost 2 bases and J lost 1 base. This CDR3 comprises 17 residues. The CDR3 here is CASSLSAGTGNTGELFF. The CDR3 region has the DNA TGTGCCAGCAGCTTATCAGCCGGGACAGGGAACACCGGGGAGCTGTTTTTT. Looking up the rest from reference TRBV11-3 and TRBJ2-2 gives the full variable domain: EAGVVQSPRYKIIEKKQPVAFWCNPISGHNTLYWYLQNLGQGPELLIRYENEEAVDDSQLPKDRFSAERLKGVDSTLKIQPAELGDSAVYLCASSLSAGTGNTGELFFGEGSRLTVL.

This chain's CDR3 is CASRATSGTGYKGNYGYTF. In DNA form, the CDR3 reads TGTGCCAGCAGAGCCACCTCCGGGACAGGGTATAAAGGGAACTATGGCTACACCTTC. The chain uses TRBV2 and TRBJ1-2; 9 bases are a match to TRBD1. Germline loops: CDR1 SNHLY, CDR2 FYNNEI. This CDR3 spans 19 amino acids. Unmatched junction bases numbered 19, after V lost 6 bases and J lost 2 bases.